This T cell receptor beta chain was captured by sequencing in a study of blood T cell repertoires in COVID-19. Study background: Acute and convalescent COVID-19 specimens originated in the United States, Italy and Spain. T cells, B-cell-depleted T cells, or PBMCs provided the cDNA or gDNA that served as material.

Per the original methods: Reference gene primer amplification gave estimated nucleated cell counts. TCRdb's table, derived via immunoSEQ multiplex PCR, lists solely in-frame clones and lacks some. V, J and clone size are taken as reported in that table, and D and trimming were inferred from the DNA itself. The table records fewer than 35,000 clones, 65% to 90% of them present only once. The CDR3 covers 15 residues. Deletions cut 1 base from V and 1 base from J, with 7 bases between. Germline values: CDR1 SGHAT, CDR2 FQNNGV. The rearrangement joins TRBV11-2 to TRBJ2-2; D unresolved. This TCR was recovered from a human donor in a cohort sampled during active COVID-19. Input material: peripheral blood. The CDR3: CASSLVAGNTGELFF. The CDR3 DNA is TGTGCCAGCAGCTTAGTGGCAGGGAACACCGGGGAGCTGTTTTTT.